This T cell receptor (beta chain) comes out of a study of T cell changes during pregnancy in multiple sclerosis. V lost 7 bases to trimming and J lost 8 bases; unmatched junction nucleotides: 6. This CDR3 has 14 residues. Germline values: CDR1 SGHAT, CDR2 FQNNGV. Sequencing was performed with immunoSEQ multiplex PCR; in TCRdb, only in-frame clones are kept and a portion is missing. The table lists about 42,000 clones, roughly 96% of them singletons. The receptor comes from a female donor with multiple sclerosis, enrolled in a pregnancy study. This specimen consisted of peripheral blood, obtained in the second trimester of pregnancy. V is TRBV11-2 and J is TRBJ1-6, with TRBD1 matching 9 bases. Written as DNA, the CDR3 is TGTGCCAGCACCGTGGGACAGGGTTATTCACCCCTCCACTTT. Its protein product is CASTVGQGYSPLHF.